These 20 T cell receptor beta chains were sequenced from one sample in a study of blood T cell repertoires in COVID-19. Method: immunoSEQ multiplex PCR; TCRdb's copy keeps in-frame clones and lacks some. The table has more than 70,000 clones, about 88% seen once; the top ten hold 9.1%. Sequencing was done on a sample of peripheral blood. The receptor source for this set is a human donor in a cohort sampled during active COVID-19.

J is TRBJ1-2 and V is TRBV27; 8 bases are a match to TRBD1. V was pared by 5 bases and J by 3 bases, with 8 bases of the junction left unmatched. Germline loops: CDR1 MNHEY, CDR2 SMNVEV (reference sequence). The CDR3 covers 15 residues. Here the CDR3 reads CASSKLRGQDYGYTF. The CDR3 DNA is TGTGCCAGCAGTAAACTCAGGGGGCAGGACTATGGCTACACCTTC.

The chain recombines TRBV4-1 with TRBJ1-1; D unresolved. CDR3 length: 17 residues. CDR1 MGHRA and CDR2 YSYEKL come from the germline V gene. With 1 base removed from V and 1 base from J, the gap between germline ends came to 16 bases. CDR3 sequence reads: CASSQVPAGSANTEAFF. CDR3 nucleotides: TGCGCCAGCAGCCAAGTCCCCGCAGGTTCGGCGAACACTGAAGCTTTCTTT.

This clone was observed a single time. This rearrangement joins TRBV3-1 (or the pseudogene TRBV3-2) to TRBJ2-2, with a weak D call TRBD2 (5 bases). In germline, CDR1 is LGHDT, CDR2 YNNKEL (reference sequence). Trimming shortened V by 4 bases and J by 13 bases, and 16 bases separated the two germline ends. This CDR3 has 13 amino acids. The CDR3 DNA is TGTGCCAGCAGCCCCGAGGAGGTGGGGAGGCTGTTTTTT. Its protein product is CASSPEEVGRLFF.

The chain's CDR3 is CASGTANSYEQYF. The CDR3 DNA reads TGTGCCAGCGGGACAGCCAACTCCTACGAGCAGTACTTC. The V gene is TRBV2, the J gene TRBJ2-7; 7 nucleotides match TRBD1. CDR1 is SNHLY and CDR2 is FYNNEI in the germline V gene. The CDR3 is made up of 13 amino acids. The junction had 4 bases not matched to a gene; V was cut back by 8 bases and J by 0 bases.

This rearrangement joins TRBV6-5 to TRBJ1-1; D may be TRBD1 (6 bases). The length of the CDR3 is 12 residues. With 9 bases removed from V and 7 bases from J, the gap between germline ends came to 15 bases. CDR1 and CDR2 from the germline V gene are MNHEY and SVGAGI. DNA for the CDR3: TGTGCCAGTGGGGGCAGGGTTAGTGAAGCTTTCTTT. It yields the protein CASGGRVSEAFF.

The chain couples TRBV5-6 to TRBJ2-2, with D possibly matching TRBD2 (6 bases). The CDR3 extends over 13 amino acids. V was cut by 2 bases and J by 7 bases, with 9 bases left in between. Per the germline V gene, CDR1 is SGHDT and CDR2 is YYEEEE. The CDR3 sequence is CASSFRGIGELFF. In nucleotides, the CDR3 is TGTGCCAGCAGCTTCCGGGGGATCGGGGAGCTGTTTTTT.

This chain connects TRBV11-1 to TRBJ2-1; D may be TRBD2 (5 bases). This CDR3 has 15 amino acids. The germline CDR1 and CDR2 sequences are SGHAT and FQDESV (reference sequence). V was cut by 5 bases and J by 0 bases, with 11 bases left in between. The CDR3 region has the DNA TGTGCCAGCAGCCCAGGACTGGGCTCCTACAATGAGCAGTTCTTC. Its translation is CASSPGLGSYNEQFF.

The CDR3 nucleotides are TGTGCCAGCAGTGAAATGGCGACGGGGTCCTACGAGCAGTACTTC. Translating gives CASSEMATGSYEQYF. The V gene is TRBV6-1, the J gene TRBJ2-7; D is perhaps TRBD2 (5 bases). V was pared by 2 bases and J by 1 base, with 12 bases between. Germline assignment: CDR1 MNHNS and CDR2 SASEGT. This CDR3 comprises 15 residues.

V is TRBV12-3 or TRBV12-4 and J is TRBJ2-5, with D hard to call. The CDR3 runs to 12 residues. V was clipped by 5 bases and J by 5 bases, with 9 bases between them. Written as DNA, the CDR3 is TGTGCCAGCAGTCTCACATCGGAGACCCAGTACTTC. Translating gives CASSLTSETQYF.

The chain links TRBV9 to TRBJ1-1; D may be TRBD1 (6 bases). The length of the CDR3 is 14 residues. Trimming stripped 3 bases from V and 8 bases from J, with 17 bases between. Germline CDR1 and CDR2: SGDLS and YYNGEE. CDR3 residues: CASSAWTAQLEAFF. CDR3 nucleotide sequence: TGTGCCAGCAGCGCGTGGACAGCGCAGCTAGAAGCTTTCTTT.

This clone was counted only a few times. The CDR3 nucleotides are TGTGCCAGCAGCCGAGCTGGAAACACCATATATTTT. Translation: CASSRAGNTIYF. The chain combines TRBV11-2 with TRBJ1-3; D unresolved. V lost 5 bases to trimming and J lost 2 bases, with 4 bases between them. The CDR3 contains 12 residues. The germline V gene has CDR1 SGHAT and CDR2 FQNNGV.

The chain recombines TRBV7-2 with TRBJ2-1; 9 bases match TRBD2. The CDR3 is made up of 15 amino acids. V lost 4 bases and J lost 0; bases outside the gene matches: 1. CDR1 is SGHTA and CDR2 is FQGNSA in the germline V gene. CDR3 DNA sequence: TGTGCCAGCAGCTCACTAGCGGGCTCCTACAATGAGCAGTTCTTC. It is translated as CASSSLAGSYNEQFF.

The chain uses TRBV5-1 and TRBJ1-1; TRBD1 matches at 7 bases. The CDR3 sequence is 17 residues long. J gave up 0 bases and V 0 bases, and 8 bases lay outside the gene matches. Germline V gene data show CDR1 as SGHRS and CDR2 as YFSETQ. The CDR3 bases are TGCGCCAGCAGCTTGGTTGGGGACAGACTCATGAACACTGAAGCTTTCTTT. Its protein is CASSLVGDRLMNTEAFF.

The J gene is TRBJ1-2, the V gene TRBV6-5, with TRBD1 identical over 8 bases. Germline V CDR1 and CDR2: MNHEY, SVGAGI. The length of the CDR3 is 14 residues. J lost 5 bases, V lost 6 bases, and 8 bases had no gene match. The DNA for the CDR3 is TGTGCCAGCAGAGACAGGGGAGCATTATATGGCTACACCTTC. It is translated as CASRDRGALYGYTF.

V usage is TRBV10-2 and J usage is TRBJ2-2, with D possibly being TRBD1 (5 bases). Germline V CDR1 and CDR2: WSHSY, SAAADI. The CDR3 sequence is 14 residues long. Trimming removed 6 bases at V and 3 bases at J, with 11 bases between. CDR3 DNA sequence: TGCGCCAGCAGAACAGGAGCATACACCGGGGAGCTGTTTTTT. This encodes CASRTGAYTGELFF.

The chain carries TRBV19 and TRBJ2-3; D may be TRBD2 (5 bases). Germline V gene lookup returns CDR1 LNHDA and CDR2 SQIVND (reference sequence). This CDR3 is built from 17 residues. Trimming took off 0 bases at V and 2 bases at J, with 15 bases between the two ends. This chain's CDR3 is CASSIDGAAGLTDTQYF. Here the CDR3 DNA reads TGTGCCAGTAGTATAGATGGAGCGGCGGGCCTCACAGATACGCAGTATTTT. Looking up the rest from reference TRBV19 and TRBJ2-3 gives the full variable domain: DGGITQSPKYLFRKEGQNVTLSCEQNLNHDAMYWYRQDPGQGLRLIYYSQIVNDFQKGDIAEGYSVSREKKESFPLTVTSAQKNPTAFYLCASSIDGAAGLTDTQYFGPGTRLTVL.

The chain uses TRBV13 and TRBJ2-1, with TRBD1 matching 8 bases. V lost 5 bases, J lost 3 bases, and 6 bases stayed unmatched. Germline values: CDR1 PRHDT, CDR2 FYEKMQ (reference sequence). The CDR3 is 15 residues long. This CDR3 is CASSRRQGIYNEQFF. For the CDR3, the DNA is TGTGCCAGCAGCCGTAGACAGGGGATCTACAATGAGCAGTTCTTC.

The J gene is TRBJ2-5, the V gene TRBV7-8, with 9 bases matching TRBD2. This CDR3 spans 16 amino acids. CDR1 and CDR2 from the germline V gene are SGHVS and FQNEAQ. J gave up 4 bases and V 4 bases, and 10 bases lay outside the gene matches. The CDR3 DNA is TGTGCCAGCAGCTCCAATTTAGCGGGAGTAGGAGAGACCCAGTACTTC. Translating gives CASSSNLAGVGETQYF.

The CDR3 protein is CASSLQGPLGYTF. CDR3 bases: TGTGCCAGCAGCTTACAGGGTCCGCTTGGCTACACCTTC. The genes are TRBV5-8 and TRBJ1-2, with D possibly being TRBD1 (6 bases). This CDR3 spans 13 amino acids. The germline CDR1 and CDR2 sequences are SGHTS and YDEGEE. Trimming removed 2 bases at V and 7 bases at J, with 12 bases between.

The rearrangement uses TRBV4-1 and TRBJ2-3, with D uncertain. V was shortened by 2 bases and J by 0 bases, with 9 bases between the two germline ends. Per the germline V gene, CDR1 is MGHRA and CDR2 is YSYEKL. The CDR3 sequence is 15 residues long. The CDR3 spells CASSQSLASTDTQYF. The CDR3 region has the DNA TGCGCCAGCAGCCAATCCCTGGCTAGCACAGATACGCAGTATTTT.